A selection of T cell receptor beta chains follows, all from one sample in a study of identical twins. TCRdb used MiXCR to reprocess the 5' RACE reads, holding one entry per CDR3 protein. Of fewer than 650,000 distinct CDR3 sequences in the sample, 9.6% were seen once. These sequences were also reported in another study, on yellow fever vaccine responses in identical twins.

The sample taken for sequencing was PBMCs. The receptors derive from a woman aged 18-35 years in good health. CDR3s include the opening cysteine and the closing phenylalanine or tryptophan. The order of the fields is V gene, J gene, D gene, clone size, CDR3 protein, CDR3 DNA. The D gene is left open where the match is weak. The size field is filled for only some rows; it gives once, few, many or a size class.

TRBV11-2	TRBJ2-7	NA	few	CASSLGGGGNEQYF	TGTGCCAGCAGCTTAGGAGGAGGAGGGAACGAGCAGTACTTC
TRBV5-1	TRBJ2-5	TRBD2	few	CASSLPLAGGPETQYF	TGCGCCAGCAGCTTGCCTCTAGCGGGGGGGCCTGAGACCCAGTACTTC
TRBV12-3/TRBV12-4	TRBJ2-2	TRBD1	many	CASSLVGTGENTGELFF	TGTGCCAGCAGTTTAGTAGGGACAGGGGAAAACACCGGGGAGCTGTTTTTT
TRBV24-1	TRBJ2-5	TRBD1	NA	CATQPGTGGRETQYF	TGTGCCACGCAACCCGGGACAGGGGGCCGGGAGACCCAGTACTTC
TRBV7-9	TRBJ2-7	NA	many	CASSFSAGAYEQYF	TGTGCCAGCAGCTTTTCGGCAGGGGCCTACGAGCAGTACTTC
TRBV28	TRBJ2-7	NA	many	CASSPPIVPYEQYF	TGTGCCAGCAGTCCCCCGATAGTCCCATACGAGCAGTACTTC
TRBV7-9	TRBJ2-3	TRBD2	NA	CASTTGTSGTDTQYF	TGTGCCAGCACCACAGGGACTAGCGGCACAGATACGCAGTATTTT
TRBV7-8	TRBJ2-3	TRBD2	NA	CASSLGLLRENPDTQYF	TGTGCCAGCAGCTTAGGCCTTTTGCGGGAGAATCCAGATACGCAGTATTTT
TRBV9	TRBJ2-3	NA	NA	CASSVLAAGTTDTQYF	TGTGCCAGCAGCGTCTTAGCGGCCGGCACCACAGATACGCAGTATTTT
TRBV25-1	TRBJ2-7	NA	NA	CASSSPDYPTYEQYF	TGTGCCAGCAGTTCCCCGGACTACCCAACCTACGAGCAGTACTTC
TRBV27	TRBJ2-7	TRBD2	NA	CASSLAGLAYEQYF	TGTGCCAGCAGTTTAGCGGGACTAGCGTACGAGCAGTACTTC
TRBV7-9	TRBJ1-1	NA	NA	CASSSPKGPGTEAFF	TGTGCCAGCAGCTCCCCTAAGGGGCCGGGCACTGAAGCTTTCTTT
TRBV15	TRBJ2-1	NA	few	CATSPIRGFNEQFF	TGTGCCACCAGTCCAATTCGTGGATTCAATGAGCAGTTCTTC
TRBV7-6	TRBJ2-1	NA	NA	CASSLGTPGNEQFF	TGTGCCAGCAGCTTAGGGACTCCCGGCAATGAGCAGTTCTTC
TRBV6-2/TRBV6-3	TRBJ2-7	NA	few	CASKGAPRSALETYEQYF	TGTGCCAGCAAAGGGGCCCCACGGAGCGCCCTCGAAACCTACGAGCAGTACTTC
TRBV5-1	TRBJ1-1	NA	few	CASSRTGRAFF	TGCGCCAGCTCGAGAACGGGGCGAGCTTTCTTT
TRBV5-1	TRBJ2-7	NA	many	CASSLTGLSYEQYF	TGCGCCAGCAGCCTTACAGGGCTCTCCTACGAGCAGTACTTC
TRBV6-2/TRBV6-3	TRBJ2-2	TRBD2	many	CASSYLLLSGVNTGELFF	TGTGCCAGCAGTTACTTACTACTTAGCGGGGTGAACACCGGGGAGCTGTTTTTT
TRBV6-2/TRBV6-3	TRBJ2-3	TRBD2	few	CASRRAGARGDTQYF	TGTGCCAGCAGGCGAGCGGGGGCTCGTGGAGATACGCAGTATTTT
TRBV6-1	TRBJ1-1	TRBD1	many	CASRPDRGRTEAFF	TGTGCCAGCAGACCAGACAGGGGACGGACTGAAGCTTTCTTT
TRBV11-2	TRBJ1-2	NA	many	CASSPHRTNYGYTF	TGTGCCAGCAGCCCACATCGGACTAACTATGGCTACACCTTC
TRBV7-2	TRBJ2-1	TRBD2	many	CASSYINVIAGGLSRSYNEQFF	TGTGCCAGCAGCTATATAAACGTCATAGCGGGAGGCTTGAGCAGGTCCTACAATGAGCAGTTCTTC
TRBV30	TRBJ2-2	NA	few	CAWNREWSGELFF	TGTGCCTGGAACAGGGAGTGGAGCGGGGAGCTGTTTTTT
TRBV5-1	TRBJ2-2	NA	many	CASSLDPNTGELFF	TGCGCCAGCAGCTTGGATCCGAACACCGGGGAGCTGTTTTTT
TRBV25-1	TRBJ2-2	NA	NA	CASSEMDRANTGELFF	TGTGCCAGCAGTGAAATGGATAGGGCGAACACCGGGGAGCTGTTTTTT
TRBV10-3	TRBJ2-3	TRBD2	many	CAISRLAGSSTDTQYF	TGTGCCATCAGTCGACTAGCGGGGTCTAGCACAGATACGCAGTATTTT
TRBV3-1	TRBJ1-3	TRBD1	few	CASSLGTGAGNTIYF	TGTGCCAGCAGCCTCGGGACAGGGGCTGGAAACACCATATATTTT
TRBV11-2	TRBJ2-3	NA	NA	CASSSEYRTDTQYF	TGTGCCAGCAGCTCAGAATACCGCACAGATACGCAGTATTTT
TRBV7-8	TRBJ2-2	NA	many	CASPGAGVAGELFF	TGTGCCAGCCCAGGGGCAGGGGTGGCCGGGGAGCTGTTTTTT
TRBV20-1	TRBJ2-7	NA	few	CSARDLDRPADEQYF	TGCAGTGCTAGAGATCTCGACCGCCCCGCGGACGAGCAGTACTTC
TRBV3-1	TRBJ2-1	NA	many	CASSPPLGPNNEQFF	TGTGCCAGCAGCCCACCCCTGGGCCCGAACAATGAGCAGTTCTTC
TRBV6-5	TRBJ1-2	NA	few	CATHKINYGYTF	TGTGCCACCCACAAAATCAACTATGGCTACACCTTC
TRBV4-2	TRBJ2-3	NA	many	CASSPTSGTDTQYF	TGTGCCAGCAGCCCAACATCTGGCACAGATACGCAGTATTTT
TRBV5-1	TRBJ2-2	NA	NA	CASSLTVSGELFF	TGCGCCAGCAGCCTGACAGTATCGGGGGAGCTGTTTTTT
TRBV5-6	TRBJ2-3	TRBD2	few	CASSFWEGRADTQYF	TGTGCCAGCAGCTTCTGGGAGGGCAGGGCAGATACGCAGTATTTT
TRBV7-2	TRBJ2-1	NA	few	CASSFRLVGNEQFF	TGTGCCAGCAGCTTTAGACTAGTCGGCAATGAGCAGTTCTTC
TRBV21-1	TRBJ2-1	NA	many	CASSKLVDYPFNNEQFF	TGTGCCAGCAGCAAACTCGTGGACTATCCCTTCAACAATGAGCAGTTCTTC
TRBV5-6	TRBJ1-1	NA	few	CASSLGREGLDTEAFF	TGTGCCAGCAGCTTGGGAAGGGAGGGCTTGGACACTGAAGCTTTCTTT
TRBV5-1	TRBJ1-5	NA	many	CASSLFGGQPQHF	TGCGCCAGCAGCTTGTTTGGGGGGCAGCCCCAGCATTTT
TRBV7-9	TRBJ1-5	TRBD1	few	CASSPDRTGVNNQPQHF	TGTGCCAGCAGCCCCGACCGGACAGGGGTTAACAATCAGCCCCAGCATTTT
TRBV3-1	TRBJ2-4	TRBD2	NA	CASSHRGGPGGENIQYF	TGTGCCAGCAGCCACCGGGGAGGCCCGGGGGGAGAAAACATTCAGTACTTC
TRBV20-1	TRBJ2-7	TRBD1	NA	CSAEGTGNSEQYF	TGCAGTGCTGAGGGGACAGGGAATAGCGAGCAGTACTTC
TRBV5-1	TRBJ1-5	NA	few	CASSLGGDGAAQHF	TGCGCCAGCAGCCTTGGAGGGGACGGCGCAGCCCAGCATTTT
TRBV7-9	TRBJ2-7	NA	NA	CASSMNGAYEQYF	TGTGCCAGCAGTATGAACGGCGCCTACGAGCAGTACTTC
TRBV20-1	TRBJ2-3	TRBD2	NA	CSATGGLAGGDTQYF	TGCAGTGCTACCGGTGGACTAGCGGGAGGAGATACGCAGTATTTT
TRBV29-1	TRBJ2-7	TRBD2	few	CSVPNGLAGVNEQYF	TGCAGCGTCCCCAATGGACTAGCGGGAGTGAACGAGCAGTACTTC
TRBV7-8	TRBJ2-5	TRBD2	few	CASSSRSGGAQETQYF	TGTGCCAGCAGCTCTCGTAGCGGGGGGGCCCAAGAGACCCAGTACTTC
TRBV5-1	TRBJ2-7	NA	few	CASSPRGRGKGDEQYF	TGCGCCAGCAGCCCCCGGGGTCGGGGAAAGGGGGACGAGCAGTACTTC
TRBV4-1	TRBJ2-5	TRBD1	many	CASSQGAQGAWQETQYF	TGCGCCAGCAGCCAAGGGGCCCAGGGGGCATGGCAAGAGACCCAGTACTTC
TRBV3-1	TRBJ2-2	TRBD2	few	CASSPGLAPPNTGELFF	TGTGCCAGCAGCCCGGGACTAGCGCCTCCGAACACCGGGGAGCTGTTTTTT